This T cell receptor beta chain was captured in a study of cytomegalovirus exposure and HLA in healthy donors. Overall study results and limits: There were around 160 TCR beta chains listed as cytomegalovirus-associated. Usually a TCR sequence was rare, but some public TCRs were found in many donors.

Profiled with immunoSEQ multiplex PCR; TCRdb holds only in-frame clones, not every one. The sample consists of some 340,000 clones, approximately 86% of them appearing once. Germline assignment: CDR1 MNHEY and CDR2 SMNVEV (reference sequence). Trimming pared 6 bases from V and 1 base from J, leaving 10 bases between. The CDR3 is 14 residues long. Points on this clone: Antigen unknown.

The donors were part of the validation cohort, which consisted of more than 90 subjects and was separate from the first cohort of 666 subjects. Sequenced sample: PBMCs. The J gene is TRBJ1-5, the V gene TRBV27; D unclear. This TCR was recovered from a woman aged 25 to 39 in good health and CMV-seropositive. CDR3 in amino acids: CASRDGMSNQPQHF. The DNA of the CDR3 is TGTGCCAGCAGAGACGGAATGAGCAATCAGCCCCAGCATTTT.